The 31 T cell receptor beta chains reported below all come from one sample, sequenced in a study of T cell responses to AZD1222 COVID-19 vaccine. Sequencing was performed with immunoSEQ multiplex PCR; in TCRdb, only in-frame clones are kept and a portion is missing. Of 78,000 or so clones listed, roughly 75% are singletons. The input for sequencing was peripheral blood, taken 28 days after the second AZD1222 dose. These receptors all come from an adult who received the AZD1222 COVID-19 vaccine.

J is TRBJ1-5 and V is TRBV7-8; perhaps TRBD1 as D (5 bases). Trimming left V 4 bases short and J 1 base short, with 11 bases between. This CDR3 contains 15 residues. The germline CDR1 and CDR2 sequences are SGHVS and FQNEAQ. The CDR3 sequence: CASSSRGRSNQPQHF. In DNA, the CDR3 is TGTGCCAGCAGCTCCCGGGGCCGGAGCAATCAGCCCCAGCATTTT.

This chain joins TRBV5-1 and TRBJ1-2; no clear D gene. Per the germline V gene, CDR1 is SGHRS and CDR2 is YFSETQ. The CDR3 runs 13 residues. V lost 3 bases to trimming and J lost 4 bases, with 10 bases between them. CDR3 sequence: CASSYSGSYGYTF. CDR3 bases: TGCGCCAGCAGCTACTCCGGGAGCTATGGCTACACCTTC.

This chain uses TRBV7-3 with TRBJ2-7, with 9 bases lining up with TRBD1. This CDR3 has 13 residues. Per germline, CDR1 SGHTA and CDR2 FQGTGA. J lost 5 bases, V lost 5 bases, and 4 bases had no gene match. Here the CDR3 reads CASSPGQGDEQYF. The CDR3 DNA follows: TGTGCCAGCAGCCCGGGACAGGGTGACGAGCAGTACTTC.

The rearrangement uses TRBV6-5 and TRBJ1-5; 9 bases fit TRBD1. CDR1 is MNHEY and CDR2 is SVGAGI in the germline V gene. CDR3 size: 15 residues. The V gene end was trimmed by 6 bases and the J gene end by 2 bases; junction bases not matched to a gene: 5. CDR3 DNA: TGTGCCAGCAGGTGGACAGGGGCCGGCAATCAGCCCCAGCATTTT. Its translation is CASRWTGAGNQPQHF.

This clone was recorded once. V is TRBV9 and J is TRBJ2-7; D not certain. The CDR3 runs 14 residues. The V end was cut by 0 bases, the J end by 2 bases, with 9 bases between. CDR1 SGDLS and CDR2 YYNGEE come from the germline V gene. Written as DNA, the CDR3 is TGTGCCAGCAGCGTAGGCGCGGAGACCTACGAGCAGTACTTC. Protein: CASSVGAETYEQYF.

V gene TRBV6-5 combines with J gene TRBJ1-1; D is uncertain. The ends were cut back, 0 bases at V and 4 bases at J, with 12 bases in the middle. Per the germline V gene, CDR1 is MNHEY and CDR2 is SVGAGI. The CDR3 is 15 amino acids. The CDR3 spells CASSYSPGSGTEAFF. CDR3 bases: TGTGCCAGCAGTTACTCACCGGGTTCGGGCACTGAAGCTTTCTTT.

The rearrangement links TRBV19 to TRBJ2-7; D is unresolved. Trimming left V 6 bases short and J 3 bases short, with 15 bases between. Germline V gives CDR1 LNHDA, CDR2 SQIVND (reference sequence). The CDR3 sequence is 14 residues long. CDR3 coding DNA: TGTGCCAGTAGCCCCGACGTGGAGATCTACGAGCAGTACTTC. It specifies CASSPDVEIYEQYF.

This chain links TRBV2 with TRBJ1-2; 10 nucleotides line up with TRBD1. V lost 6 bases, J lost 0 bases, and 1 base stayed unmatched. CDR3 length: 14 residues. Germline values: CDR1 SNHLY, CDR2 FYNNEI. The CDR3 DNA reads as TGTGCCAGCAGCGGACAGGGGGCTAACTATGGCTACACCTTC. Protein sequence: CASSGQGANYGYTF. The variable domain in full, completed from reference TRBV2 and TRBJ1-2, reads EPEVTQTPSHQVTQMGQEVILRCVPISNHLYFYWYRQILGQKVEFLVSFYNNEISEKSEIFDDQFSVERPDGSNFTLKIRSTKLEDSAMYFCASSGQGANYGYTFGSGTRLTVV.

The gene calls are TRBV27 and TRBJ2-7; perhaps TRBD1 as D (5 bases). The length of the CDR3 is 14 residues. V was pared by 7 bases and J by 5 bases, with 18 bases between. Germline V gene sequence: CDR1 MNHEY, CDR2 SMNVEV (reference sequence). CDR3 sequence reads: CASISPLRGDEQYF. In DNA, the CDR3 is TGTGCCAGCATATCGCCATTAAGGGGTGACGAGCAGTACTTC.

This chain uses TRBV3-1 (or the pseudogene TRBV3-2) with TRBJ2-7; a weak D match, TRBD1 (6 bases). V lost 1 base and J lost 2, with 12 bases in between. CDR3 length: 15 residues. Germline V lookup: CDR1 LGHDT, CDR2 YNNKEL (reference sequence). The CDR3 loop reads CASSQGQVAAYEQYF. In nucleotides, the CDR3 is TGTGCCAGCAGCCAAGGACAGGTTGCAGCCTACGAGCAGTACTTC.

V gene TRBV20-1 combines with J gene TRBJ1-2; D is ambiguous. CDR3 length: 11 residues. CDR1 DFQATT and CDR2 SNEGSKA come from the germline V gene (reference sequence). V lost 4 bases and J 7 bases, leaving 10 bases between the germline ends. For the CDR3, the DNA is TGCAGTGCTATCCTCCAAAGTGGCTACACCTTC. This translates into CSAILQSGYTF.

The chain uses TRBV6-5 and TRBJ1-2; weak D call: TRBD1 (5 bases). Per germline, CDR1 MNHEY and CDR2 SVGAGI. The ends were cut back, 6 bases at V and 8 bases at J, with 16 bases in the middle. This CDR3 has 13 residues. CDR3 residues: CASRHRDLRGYTF. In DNA, the CDR3 is TGTGCCAGCAGACACCGGGACCTACGGGGCTACACCTTC.

The rearrangement uses TRBV15 and TRBJ2-7; the D gene could be TRBD1 or TRBD2 (5 bases each). The germline V and J ends were trimmed by 0 bases and 3 bases, with 6 bases remaining between them. This CDR3 is built from 13 residues. Germline CDR1 is LNHNV and CDR2 is YYDKDF (reference sequence). CDR3 nucleotide sequence: TGTGCCACCAGCAGAGATGGGGGCTACGAGCAGTACTTC. Protein: CATSRDGGYEQYF.

This chain links TRBV7-2 with TRBJ2-1; TRBD2 agrees at 14 bases. Germline assignment: CDR1 SGHTA and CDR2 FQGNSA. CDR3 length: 16 residues. V dropped 5 bases and J dropped 8; count of bases not matched to a gene: 8. The CDR3 DNA reads as TGTGCCAGCAGCCTGGAAGGGACTAGCGGGAGCCATGAGCAGTTCTTC. Translation gives CASSLEGTSGSHEQFF.

The chain couples TRBV28 to TRBJ1-6; no clear D. Trimming left V 2 bases short and J 3 bases short, with 14 bases between. The CDR3 extends over 17 amino acids. Germline CDR1 is MDHEN and CDR2 is SYDVKM. CDR3 DNA sequence: TGTGCCAGCAGTTTAGAGGTTCAACGTCACTATAATTCACCCCTCCACTTT. Translating gives CASSLEVQRHYNSPLHF.

The chain links TRBV9 to TRBJ2-3; D is possibly TRBD1 or TRBD2 (5 bases each). The CDR3 is made up of 15 amino acids. CDR1 and CDR2 (germline): SGDLS, YYNGEE. Trimming removed 6 bases from V and 4 bases from J, with 18 bases in between. The CDR3 nucleotides are TGTGCCAGCACGCCCGGGGCTCGGCGGGCAGATACGCAGTATTTT. Translating it yields CASTPGARRADTQYF.

The chain carries TRBV6-6 and TRBJ2-3; 7 bases are shared with TRBD1. Germline CDR1 MNHNY, CDR2 SVGAGI (reference sequence). With V trimmed by 6 bases and J by 6 bases, 12 bases remained unmatched. This CDR3 spans 15 amino acids. CDR3: CASSRGKQGEDTQYF. CDR3 nucleotide sequence: TGTGCCAGCAGCAGGGGGAAGCAGGGTGAGGATACGCAGTATTTT.

The rearrangement links TRBV6-5 to TRBJ2-2, with TRBD2 matching over 13 bases. Germline V gene data show CDR1 as MNHEY and CDR2 as SVGAGI. This CDR3 has 15 residues. Unmatched junction bases numbered 5, after V lost 5 bases and J lost 8 bases. DNA of the CDR3: TGTGCCAGCAGTACACTAGCGGGGGGGCGAGGGGAGCTGTTTTTT. Translating gives CASSTLAGGRGELFF.

The genes are TRBV4-2 and TRBJ1-6; D is possibly TRBD1 (5 bases). The CDR3 has 17 amino acids. Per germline, CDR1 LGHNA and CDR2 YNFKEQ. The V end was cut by 1 base, the J end by 5 bases, with 15 bases between. The CDR3 sequence: CASSQGVPGLDNSPLHF. CDR3 in DNA: TGTGCCAGCAGCCAAGGGGTCCCGGGACTGGATAATTCACCCCTCCACTTT.

This chain links TRBV15 with TRBJ1-5; weak D call: TRBD1 (6 bases). The CDR3 spans 14 residues. Germline loops: CDR1 LNHNV, CDR2 YYDKDF (reference sequence). V shed 6 bases and J shed 6 bases, with 15 bases lying between them. The CDR3 protein is CATRRGGDGQPQHF. CDR3 coding DNA: TGTGCCACCAGGCGGGGGGGCGACGGTCAGCCCCAGCATTTT.

V and J are TRBV2 and TRBJ1-5, with 8 bases fitting TRBD1. With 7 bases clipped from V and 3 bases from J, the junction kept 11 bases outside the gene matches. The CDR3 runs to 16 residues. Germline V gene sequence: CDR1 SNHLY, CDR2 FYNNEI. The CDR3 region is CASMIRGQGPNQPQHF. The CDR3 bases are TGTGCCAGCATGATCAGAGGACAGGGCCCCAATCAGCCCCAGCATTTT.

There are a few counts of this clone. This sequence joins TRBV6-5 and TRBJ2-7, with D tentatively TRBD1 (6 bases). Germline CDR1 is MNHEY and CDR2 is SVGAGI. V lost 6 bases to trimming and J lost 3 bases, with 15 bases between them. The CDR3 runs 14 residues. As DNA, the CDR3 is TGTGCCAGCAGGACTTCGACAGGCTTCTACGAGCAGTACTTC. Protein: CASRTSTGFYEQYF.

V and J are TRBV10-3 and TRBJ1-1, with TRBD1 as a possible D gene (6 bases). The V gene lost 4 bases and the J gene lost 4 bases, with 16 bases spanning the gap. CDR1 and CDR2 from the germline V gene are ENHRY and SYGVKD. This CDR3 has 15 residues. In DNA form, the CDR3 reads TGTGCCATCAGTGGGCAGGGGCTCAAGGGCACTGAAGCTTTCTTT. This encodes CAISGQGLKGTEAFF.

The chain recombines TRBV28 with TRBJ2-7, with a possible D match to TRBD1 (6 bases). V gave up 7 bases and J gave up 5 bases, with 12 bases separating them. This CDR3 region has 12 residues. Germline V gene data show CDR1 as MDHEN and CDR2 as SYDVKM. CDR3 amino acids: CASTPDRDEQYF. For the CDR3, the DNA is TGTGCCAGCACCCCGGACAGAGACGAGCAGTACTTC.

J is TRBJ2-3 and V is TRBV9; 7 nucleotides line up with TRBD2. The junction had 15 bases not matched to a gene; V was cut back by 0 bases and J by 5 bases. From germline, CDR1 is SGDLS and CDR2 YYNGEE. The CDR3 is 18 residues long. The CDR3, as DNA: TGTGCCAGCAGCGTAGCGTTTCGGGGGGAGGGCCCGGAAGATACGCAGTATTTT. Its protein is CASSVAFRGEGPEDTQYF.

This clone is judged large. V usage is TRBV28 and J usage is TRBJ2-6, with D hard to call. Germline V gene data show CDR1 as MDHEN and CDR2 as SYDVKM. The CDR3 is 13 residues long. Trimming stripped 10 bases from V and 4 bases from J, with 11 bases between. In DNA form, the CDR3 reads TGTGCCACCGGATACTCCGGGGCCAACGTCCTGACTTTC. Amino acid sequence: CATGYSGANVLTF.

The chain couples TRBV5-1 to TRBJ2-5, with D maybe TRBD2 (5 bases). Between the trimmed V and J ends, which lost 1 base and 4 bases, there was a span of 8 bases. Germline V gene lookup returns CDR1 SGHRS and CDR2 YFSETQ. CDR3 length: 13 residues. The CDR3 DNA reads as TGCGCCAGCAGCTTGACGGGGTCAGAGACCCAGTACTTC. Translating it yields CASSLTGSETQYF.

The V call is TRBV7-2, the J call TRBJ1-4, with 7 bases identical to TRBD1. Germline V gives CDR1 SGHTA, CDR2 FQGNSA. With V trimmed by 3 bases and J by 7 bases, 8 bases remained unmatched. The CDR3 totals 15 residues. The CDR3 protein is CASSFSGGQVEKLFF. CDR3 coding DNA: TGTGCCAGCAGCTTTTCAGGGGGGCAGGTTGAAAAACTGTTTTTT.

The chain combines TRBV28 with TRBJ1-5; D not resolved. CDR3 length equals 14 residues. Germline V gives CDR1 MDHEN, CDR2 SYDVKM. The V end lost 3 bases, the J end lost 6 bases, and 12 bases lay between the germline ends. CDR3 amino acids: CASSFGGPGQPQHF. The CDR3 DNA reads TGTGCCAGCAGTTTTGGAGGGCCCGGTCAGCCCCAGCATTTT. Full variable domain (missing parts from reference TRBV28 and TRBJ1-5): DVKVTQSSRYLVKRTGEKVFLECVQDMDHENMFWYRQDPGLGLRLIYFSYDVKMKEKGDIPEGYSVSREKKERFSLILESASTNQTSMYLCASSFGGPGQPQHFGDGTRLSIL.

The chain is built from TRBV14 and TRBJ1-2, with D possibly TRBD1 on 5 matching bases. V was pared by 2 bases and J by 7 bases, with 11 bases between. The CDR3 is made up of 13 amino acids. From germline, CDR1 is SGHDN and CDR2 FVKESK. CDR3 in DNA: TGTGCCAGCAGCCAACACAGGAATACTGGCTACACCTTC. Translated, it gives CASSQHRNTGYTF. The full variable domain, with the rest looked up from reference TRBV14 and TRBJ1-2, is EAGVTQFPSHSVIEKGQTVTLRCDPISGHDNLYWYRRVMGKEIKFLLHFVKESKQDESGMPNNRFLAERTGGTYSTLKVQPAELEDSGVYFCASSQHRNTGYTFGSGTRLTVV.

V is TRBV3-1 (or the pseudogene TRBV3-2) and J is TRBJ1-2; TRBD1 might be the D (5 bases). The germline V gene has CDR1 LGHDT and CDR2 YNNKEL (reference sequence). V was pared by 4 bases and J by 3 bases, with 9 bases between. The CDR3 loop spans 13 amino acids. CDR3 sequence reads: CASSPGLYYGYTF. Here the CDR3 DNA reads TGTGCCAGCAGCCCAGGGTTGTACTATGGCTACACCTTC.